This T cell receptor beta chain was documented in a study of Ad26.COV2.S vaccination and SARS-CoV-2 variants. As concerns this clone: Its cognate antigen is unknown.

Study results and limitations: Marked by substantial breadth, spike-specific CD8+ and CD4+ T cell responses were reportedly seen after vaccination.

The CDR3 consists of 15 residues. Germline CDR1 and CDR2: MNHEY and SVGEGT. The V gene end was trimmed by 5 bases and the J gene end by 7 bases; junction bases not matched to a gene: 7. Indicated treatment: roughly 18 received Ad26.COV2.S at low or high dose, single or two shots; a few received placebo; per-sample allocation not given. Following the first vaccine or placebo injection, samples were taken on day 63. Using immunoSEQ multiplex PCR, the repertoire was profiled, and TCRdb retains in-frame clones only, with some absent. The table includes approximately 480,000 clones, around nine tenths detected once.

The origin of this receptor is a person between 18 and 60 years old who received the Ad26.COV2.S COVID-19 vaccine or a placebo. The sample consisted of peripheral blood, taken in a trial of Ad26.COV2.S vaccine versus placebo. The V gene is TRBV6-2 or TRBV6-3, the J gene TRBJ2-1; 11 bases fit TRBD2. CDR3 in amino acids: CASSTLAGVMNEQFF. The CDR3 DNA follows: TGTGCCAGCAGTACACTAGCGGGAGTTATGAATGAGCAGTTCTTC.